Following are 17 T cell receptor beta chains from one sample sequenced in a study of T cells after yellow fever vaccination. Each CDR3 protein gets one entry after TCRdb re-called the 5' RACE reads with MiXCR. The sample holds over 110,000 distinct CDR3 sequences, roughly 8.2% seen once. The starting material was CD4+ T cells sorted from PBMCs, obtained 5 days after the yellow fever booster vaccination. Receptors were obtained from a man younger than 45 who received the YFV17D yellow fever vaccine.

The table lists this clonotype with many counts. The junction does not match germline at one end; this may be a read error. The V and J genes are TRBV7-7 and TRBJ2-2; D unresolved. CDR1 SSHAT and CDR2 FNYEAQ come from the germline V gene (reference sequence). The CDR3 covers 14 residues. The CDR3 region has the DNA TGTGCTAGCAGCTTAGGATCAGCATCCGGGGAGCTGTTTTTT. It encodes CASSLGSASGELFF.

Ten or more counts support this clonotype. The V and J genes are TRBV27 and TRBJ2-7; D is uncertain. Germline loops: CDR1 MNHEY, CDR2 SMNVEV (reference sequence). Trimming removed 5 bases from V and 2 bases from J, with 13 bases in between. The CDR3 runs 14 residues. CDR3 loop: CASSTRRLTYEQYF. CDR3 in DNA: TGTGCCAGCAGTACCAGACGCTTAACCTACGAGCAGTACTTC.

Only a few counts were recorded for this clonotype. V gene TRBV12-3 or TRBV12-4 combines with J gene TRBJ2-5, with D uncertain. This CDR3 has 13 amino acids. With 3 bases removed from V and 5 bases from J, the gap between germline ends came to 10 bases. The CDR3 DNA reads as TGTGCCAGCAGTTTTTCTGTGGGTGAGACCCAGTACTTC. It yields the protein CASSFSVGETQYF.

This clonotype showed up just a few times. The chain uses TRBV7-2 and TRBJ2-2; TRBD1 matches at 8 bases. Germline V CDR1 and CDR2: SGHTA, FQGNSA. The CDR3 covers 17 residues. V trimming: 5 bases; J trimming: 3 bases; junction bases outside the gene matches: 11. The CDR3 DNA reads TGTGCCAGCAGCATCAACCCGGACAGGGTGGACACCGGGGAGCTGTTTTTT. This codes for CASSINPDRVDTGELFF.

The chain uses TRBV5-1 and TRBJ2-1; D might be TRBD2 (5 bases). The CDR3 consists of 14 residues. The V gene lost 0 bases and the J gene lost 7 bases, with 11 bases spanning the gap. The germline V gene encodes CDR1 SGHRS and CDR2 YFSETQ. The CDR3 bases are TGCGCCAGCAGCTTGGACGGGGAAGGGAATGAGCAGTTCTTC. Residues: CASSLDGEGNEQFF.

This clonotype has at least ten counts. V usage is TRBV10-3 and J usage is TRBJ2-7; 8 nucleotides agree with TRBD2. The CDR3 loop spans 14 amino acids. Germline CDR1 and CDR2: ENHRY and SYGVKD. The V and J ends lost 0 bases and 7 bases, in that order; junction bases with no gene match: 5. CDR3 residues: CAISESRGGREQYF. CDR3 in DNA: TGTGCCATCAGTGAGTCCCGGGGGGGGAGGGAGCAGTACTTC.

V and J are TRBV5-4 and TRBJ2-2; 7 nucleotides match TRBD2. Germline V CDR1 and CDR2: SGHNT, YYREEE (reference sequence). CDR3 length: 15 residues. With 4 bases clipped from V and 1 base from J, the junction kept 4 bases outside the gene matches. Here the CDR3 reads CASSPGTKNTGELFF. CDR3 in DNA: TGTGCCAGCAGCCCCGGGACTAAGAACACCGGGGAGCTGTTTTTT.

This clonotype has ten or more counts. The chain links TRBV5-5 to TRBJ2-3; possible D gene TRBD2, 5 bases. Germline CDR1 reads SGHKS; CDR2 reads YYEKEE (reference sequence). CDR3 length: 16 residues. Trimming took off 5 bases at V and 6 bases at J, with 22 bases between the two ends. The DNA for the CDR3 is TGTGCCAGCAGGCCAACACTAGGTTCCAGAGGGGATACGCAGTATTTT. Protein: CASRPTLGSRGDTQYF.

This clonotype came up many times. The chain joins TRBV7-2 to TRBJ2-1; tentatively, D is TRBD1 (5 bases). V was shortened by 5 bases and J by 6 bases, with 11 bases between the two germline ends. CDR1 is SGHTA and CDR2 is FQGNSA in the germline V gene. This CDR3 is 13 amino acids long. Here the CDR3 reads CASSPERGNEQFF. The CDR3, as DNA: TGTGCCAGCAGCCCCGAAAGGGGCAATGAGCAGTTCTTC.

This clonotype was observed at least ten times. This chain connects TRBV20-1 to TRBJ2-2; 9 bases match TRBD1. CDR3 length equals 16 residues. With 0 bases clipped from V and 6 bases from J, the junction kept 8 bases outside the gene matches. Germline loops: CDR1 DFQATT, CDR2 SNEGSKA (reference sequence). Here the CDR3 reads CSARDGSRQGAGELFF. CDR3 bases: TGCAGTGCTAGAGATGGAAGTAGACAGGGGGCCGGGGAGCTGTTTTTT.

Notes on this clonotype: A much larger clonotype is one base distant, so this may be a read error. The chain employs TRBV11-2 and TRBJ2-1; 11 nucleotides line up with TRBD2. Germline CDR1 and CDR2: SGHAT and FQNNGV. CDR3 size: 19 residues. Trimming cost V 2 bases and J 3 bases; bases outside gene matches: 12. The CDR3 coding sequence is TGTGCCAGCAGCTTACCTAGCGGGAGGTACCTAAAGGGCTACAATGAGCAGTTCTTC. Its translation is CASSLPSGRYLKGYNEQFF.

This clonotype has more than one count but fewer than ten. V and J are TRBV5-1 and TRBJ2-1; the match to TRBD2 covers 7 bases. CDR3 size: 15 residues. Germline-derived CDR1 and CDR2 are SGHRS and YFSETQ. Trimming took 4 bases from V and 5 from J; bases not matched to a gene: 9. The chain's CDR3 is CASSAPSGLDNEQFF. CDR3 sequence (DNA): TGCGCCAGCAGCGCCCCTAGCGGATTAGACAATGAGCAGTTCTTC.

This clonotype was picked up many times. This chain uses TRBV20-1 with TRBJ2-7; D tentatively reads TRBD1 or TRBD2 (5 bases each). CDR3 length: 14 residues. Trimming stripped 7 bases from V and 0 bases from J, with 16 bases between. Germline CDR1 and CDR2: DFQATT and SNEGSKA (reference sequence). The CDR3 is CSVSGTYNSYEQYF. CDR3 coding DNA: TGCAGTGTTTCTGGGACGTACAACTCCTACGAGCAGTACTTC.

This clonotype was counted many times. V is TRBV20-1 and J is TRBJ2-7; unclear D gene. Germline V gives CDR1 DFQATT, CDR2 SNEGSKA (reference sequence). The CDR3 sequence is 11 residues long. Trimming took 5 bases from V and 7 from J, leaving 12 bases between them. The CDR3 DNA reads TGCAGTGCTCTCTCGGAGTGGGAGCAGTACTTC. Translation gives CSALSEWEQYF.

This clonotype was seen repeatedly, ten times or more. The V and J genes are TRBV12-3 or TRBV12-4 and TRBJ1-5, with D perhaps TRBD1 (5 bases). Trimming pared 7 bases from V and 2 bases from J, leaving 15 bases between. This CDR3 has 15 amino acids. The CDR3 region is CASTKEGGGNQPQHF. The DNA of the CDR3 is TGTGCCAGCACCAAAGAAGGAGGGGGCAATCAGCCCCAGCATTTT.

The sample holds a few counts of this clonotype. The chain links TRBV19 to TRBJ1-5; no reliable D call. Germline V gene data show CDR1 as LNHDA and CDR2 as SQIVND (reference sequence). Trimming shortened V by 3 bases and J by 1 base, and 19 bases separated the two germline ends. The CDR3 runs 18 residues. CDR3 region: CASSIGLRGKQSNQPQHF. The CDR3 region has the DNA TGTGCCAGTAGTATCGGTCTCCGCGGAAAGCAAAGCAATCAGCCCCAGCATTTT.

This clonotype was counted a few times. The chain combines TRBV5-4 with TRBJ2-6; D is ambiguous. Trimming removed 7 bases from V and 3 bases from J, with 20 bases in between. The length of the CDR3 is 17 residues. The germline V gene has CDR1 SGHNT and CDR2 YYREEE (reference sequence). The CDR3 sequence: CASHPGPPRGGANVLTF. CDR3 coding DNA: TGTGCCAGCCACCCGGGTCCCCCTCGAGGTGGGGCCAACGTCCTGACTTTC.